This is a list of T cell receptor beta chains from one sample in a study of naive and memory T cell subsets. MiXCR, run by TCRdb on the UMI-ligation and nested PCR reads, gives a single entry per CDR3 protein. The data hold 120,000 to 150,000 distinct CDR3 sequences, with approximately 18% observed a single time. The sequenced material came from naive CD8+ T cells from blood. All receptors come from a human donor in good health. CDR3s include the opening cysteine and the closing phenylalanine or tryptophan. The D gene is left open where the match is weak. Where a row states a size, it is once, few, many or the class of an expanded clone; other rows omit it.

J gene: TRBJ2-1; D gene: TRBD1; V gene: TRBV13; clone size: few; CDR3 protein: CASSSGQGGYNEQFF; CDR3 DNA: TGTGCCAGCAGCTCCGGACAGGGGGGCTACAATGAGCAGTTCTTC
J gene: TRBJ2-2; D gene: NA; V gene: TRBV6-5; clone size: few; CDR3 protein: CASERSGDLSGELFF; CDR3 DNA: TGTGCCAGCGAGAGGTCGGGGGACCTAAGCGGGGAGCTGTTTTTT
J gene: TRBJ2-5; D gene: NA; V gene: TRBV10-3; clone size: NA; CDR3 protein: CAISDPTGGPQETQYF; CDR3 DNA: TGTGCCATCAGTGACCCGACAGGCGGACCCCAAGAGACCCAGTACTTC
J gene: TRBJ1-5; D gene: NA; V gene: TRBV20-1; clone size: NA; CDR3 protein: CSAQSPEARVQPQHF; CDR3 DNA: TGCAGTGCGCAGTCACCCGAAGCCAGGGTTCAGCCCCAGCATTTT
J gene: TRBJ1-6; D gene: TRBD1; V gene: TRBV20-1; clone size: NA; CDR3 protein: CSAIPLGQGNSPLHF; CDR3 DNA: TGCAGTGCTATCCCTTTAGGACAGGGAAATTCACCCCTCCACTTT
J gene: TRBJ1-1; D gene: NA; V gene: TRBV5-4; clone size: NA; CDR3 protein: CASSSGLPEAFF; CDR3 DNA: TGTGCCAGCAGCTCTGGGTTGCCTGAAGCTTTCTTT
J gene: TRBJ2-1; D gene: TRBD1; V gene: TRBV7-6; clone size: once; CDR3 protein: CASSLAPRDRVNEQFF; CDR3 DNA: TGTGCCAGCAGCTTAGCGCCCCGGGACAGGGTGAATGAGCAGTTCTTC
J gene: TRBJ2-7; D gene: TRBD1; V gene: TRBV28; clone size: NA; CDR3 protein: CASSPLRDSYYEQYF; CDR3 DNA: TGTGCCAGCAGTCCCCTCCGGGACAGCTACTACGAGCAGTACTTC
J gene: TRBJ2-7; D gene: TRBD1; V gene: TRBV7-9; clone size: NA; CDR3 protein: CASSSGTGDEQYF; CDR3 DNA: TGTGCCAGCAGCTCCGGGACAGGGGACGAGCAGTACTTC
J gene: TRBJ1-1; D gene: TRBD1; V gene: TRBV20-1; clone size: NA; CDR3 protein: CSARGTGLNTEAFF; CDR3 DNA: TGCAGTGCTAGAGGGACAGGTTTGAACACTGAAGCTTTCTTT
J gene: TRBJ1-3; D gene: NA; V gene: TRBV28; clone size: few; CDR3 protein: CASSLFPSWKAGNTIYF; CDR3 DNA: TGTGCCAGCAGTTTATTTCCCTCGTGGAAAGCTGGAAACACCATATATTTT
J gene: TRBJ1-5; D gene: TRBD1; V gene: TRBV5-6; clone size: NA; CDR3 protein: CASSGNTGTGNDRNQPQHF; CDR3 DNA: TGTGCCAGCAGCGGAAACACCGGGACAGGGAACGATCGCAATCAGCCCCAGCATTTT
J gene: TRBJ2-1; D gene: NA; V gene: TRBV4-1; clone size: few; CDR3 protein: CASSKVEQYNEQFF; CDR3 DNA: TGCGCCAGCAGCAAAGTGGAACAGTACAATGAGCAGTTCTTC
J gene: TRBJ2-1; D gene: TRBD2; V gene: TRBV10-2; clone size: NA; CDR3 protein: CASSESIAGEIEQFF; CDR3 DNA: TGCGCCAGCAGTGAGTCGATAGCGGGAGAAATTGAGCAGTTCTTC
J gene: TRBJ1-4; D gene: NA; V gene: TRBV6-5; clone size: few; CDR3 protein: CASSYSAPTGDTTNEKLFF; CDR3 DNA: TGTGCCAGCAGTTACTCCGCCCCGACAGGAGATACAACTAATGAAAAACTGTTTTTT
J gene: TRBJ2-7; D gene: TRBD1; V gene: TRBV13; clone size: few; CDR3 protein: CASSLSSRGPYEQYF; CDR3 DNA: TGTGCCAGCAGCTTAAGTAGCAGGGGGCCCTACGAGCAGTACTTC
J gene: TRBJ2-7; D gene: TRBD1; V gene: TRBV28; clone size: NA; CDR3 protein: CASRIRDSAYEQYF; CDR3 DNA: TGTGCCAGCAGGATACGGGACAGTGCCTACGAGCAGTACTTC
J gene: TRBJ2-1; D gene: NA; V gene: TRBV27; clone size: few; CDR3 protein: CASSTEGQYNEQFF; CDR3 DNA: TGTGCCAGCAGTACTGAGGGCCAATACAATGAGCAGTTCTTC
J gene: TRBJ2-7; D gene: NA; V gene: TRBV28; clone size: NA; CDR3 protein: CASSLDRWRSSYEQYF; CDR3 DNA: TGTGCCAGCAGTTTGGACCGCTGGCGGAGCTCCTACGAGCAGTACTTC
J gene: TRBJ1-5; D gene: TRBD1; V gene: TRBV28; clone size: few; CDR3 protein: CASSSYLQGGVWGQPQHF; CDR3 DNA: TGTGCCAGCAGTTCCTATCTACAGGGGGGGGTTTGGGGTCAGCCCCAGCATTTT
J gene: TRBJ2-3; D gene: NA; V gene: TRBV30; clone size: NA; CDR3 protein: CAWSVRLQELGTQYF; CDR3 DNA: TGTGCCTGGAGTGTAAGGCTTCAGGAGCTGGGTACGCAGTATTTT
J gene: TRBJ2-7; D gene: NA; V gene: TRBV5-6; clone size: NA; CDR3 protein: CASSLLTRTHEQYF; CDR3 DNA: TGTGCCAGCAGCTTGCTTACAAGGACCCACGAGCAGTACTTC
J gene: TRBJ2-1; D gene: NA; V gene: TRBV19; clone size: NA; CDR3 protein: CASSISQGMNEQFF; CDR3 DNA: TGTGCCAGTAGTATTAGTCAGGGGATGAATGAGCAGTTCTTC
J gene: TRBJ2-7; D gene: NA; V gene: TRBV29-1; clone size: NA; CDR3 protein: CSVAGDYEQYF; CDR3 DNA: TGCAGCGTTGCGGGGGATTACGAGCAGTACTTC
J gene: TRBJ1-6; D gene: NA; V gene: TRBV27; clone size: NA; CDR3 protein: CASSPGNSPLHF; CDR3 DNA: TGTGCCAGCAGTCCGGGCAATTCGCCCCTCCACTTT
J gene: TRBJ2-7; D gene: NA; V gene: TRBV29-1; clone size: once; CDR3 protein: CSVGDGSYSYEQYF; CDR3 DNA: TGCAGCGTTGGGGATGGGTCCTATTCCTACGAGCAGTACTTC
J gene: TRBJ2-7; D gene: TRBD1; V gene: TRBV20-1; clone size: NA; CDR3 protein: CSARNRDRGRHEQYF; CDR3 DNA: TGCAGTGCTAGAAACCGGGACAGGGGGCGGCACGAGCAGTACTTC
J gene: TRBJ1-1; D gene: NA; V gene: TRBV28; clone size: few; CDR3 protein: CASSPRGGGGTEAFF; CDR3 DNA: TGTGCCAGCAGTCCCCGTGGGGGGGGTGGCACTGAAGCTTTCTTT
J gene: TRBJ2-1; D gene: NA; V gene: TRBV7-6; clone size: NA; CDR3 protein: CASSLKVSGAPPNTDNEQFF; CDR3 DNA: TGTGCCAGCAGCTTAAAAGTATCAGGGGCTCCCCCCAACACCGACAATGAGCAGTTCTTC